Shown below are 32 T cell receptor beta chains from a single sample sequenced in a study of cytomegalovirus exposure and HLA in healthy donors. Both 60 Vbeta primers and 13 Jbeta primers went into the PCR. The protocol was immunoSEQ multiplex PCR, while the TCRdb copy is restricted to in-frame clones and leaves out a portion. The repertoire holds about 200,000 clones, with roughly four fifths as singletons. The specimen sequenced was PBMCs. The receptors come from a woman in her 40s in good health and CMV-seronegative.

The gene calls are TRBV6-4 and TRBJ1-2, with D possibly TRBD1 on 5 matching bases. This CDR3 is 16 amino acids long. Trimming took 0 bases from V and 7 from J, leaving 18 bases between them. Germline V lookup: CDR1 MRHNA, CDR2 SNTAGT. CDR3 protein: CASSDSSSRVAAGYTF. DNA of the CDR3: TGTGCCAGCAGTGACTCGAGCAGCAGGGTTGCCGCTGGCTACACCTTC.

This clone was observed a single time. The chain links TRBV19 to TRBJ2-1, with 8 bases that match TRBD2. Per the germline V gene, CDR1 is LNHDA and CDR2 is SQIVND (reference sequence). The V and J ends lost 3 bases and 12 bases, in that order; junction bases with no gene match: 19. The CDR3 loop spans 17 amino acids. The CDR3 here is CASSIGVSTGGFSRQFF. The CDR3 DNA follows: TGTGCCAGTAGTATTGGGGTTTCGACGGGAGGGTTTTCTAGGCAGTTCTTC.

This clone was recorded a few times. The chain links TRBV4-1 to TRBJ2-7, with TRBD2 as a possible D gene (5 bases). The germline V and J ends were trimmed by 4 bases and 0 bases, with 10 bases remaining between them. Germline CDR1 is MGHRA and CDR2 is YSYEKL. This CDR3 has 14 residues. The CDR3 DNA sequence: TGCGCCAGCAGCCGGGAGACTAACTCCTACGAGCAGTACTTC. This sequence encodes CASSRETNSYEQYF.

This chain uses TRBV6-5 with TRBJ2-7; 8 nucleotides agree with TRBD2. The germline gives CDR1 MNHEY, CDR2 SVGAGI. The CDR3 extends over 15 amino acids. The V gene end was trimmed by 6 bases and the J gene end by 4 bases; junction bases not matched to a gene: 11. CDR3 amino acids: CASSPGWGGRYEQYF. The CDR3 DNA is TGTGCCAGCAGCCCGGGTTGGGGCGGGAGGTACGAGCAGTACTTC.

Turning to this clone: Other DNA sequences in this specimen translate into the identical CDR3. V usage is TRBV5-1 and J usage is TRBJ2-7; possible D gene TRBD1, 7 bases. This CDR3 region has 14 residues. The V and J ends lost 2 bases and 2 bases respectively, with 11 bases between them. Germline V gene sequence: CDR1 SGHRS, CDR2 YFSETQ. CDR3 nucleotide sequence: TGCGCCAGCAGCTTAGCAGGGGGGCCCTACGAGCAGTACTTC. Amino acid sequence: CASSLAGGPYEQYF.

The chain carries TRBV27 and TRBJ1-1; TRBD1 agrees at 7 bases. CDR3 length: 14 residues. V gave up 7 bases and J gave up 3 bases; unmatched junction bases: 8. CDR1 and CDR2 (germline): MNHEY, SMNVEV (reference sequence). The CDR3 DNA sequence: TGTGCCAGCAAAATCCAAACAGGGGACACTGAAGCTTTCTTT. This translates into CASKIQTGDTEAFF.

This chain connects TRBV6-5 to TRBJ1-2; 7 bases fit TRBD1. Germline trimming cut 5 bases from V and 4 bases from J; bases unmatched to any gene: 10. CDR1 and CDR2 from the germline V gene are MNHEY and SVGAGI. The CDR3 runs to 15 residues. CDR3: CASSRPGQKLYGYTF. The CDR3 DNA reads TGTGCCAGCAGTCGTCCGGGACAGAAACTCTATGGCTACACCTTC.

V gene TRBV5-1 combines with J gene TRBJ1-1; D is unresolved. V was clipped by 0 bases and J by 1 base, with 7 bases between them. CDR1 is SGHRS and CDR2 is YFSETQ in the germline V gene. The CDR3 totals 14 residues. The DNA of the CDR3 is TGCGCCAGCAGCTTGGGAGTGAGGAACACTGAAGCTTTCTTT. Translating it yields CASSLGVRNTEAFF.

The chain is built from TRBV12-5 and TRBJ2-1; TRBD1 is a possible D gene (5 bases). V was pared by 1 base and J by 5 bases, with 6 bases between. CDR3 length equals 13 residues. Germline V gene lookup returns CDR1 LGHNT and CDR2 FRNRAP. Here the CDR3 DNA reads TGTGCTAGTGGTTTGGCCAGGGACAATGAGCAGTTCTTC. It specifies CASGLARDNEQFF.

This chain joins TRBV15 and TRBJ2-1; D is possibly TRBD2 (5 bases). Germline-derived CDR1 and CDR2 are LNHNV and YYDKDF (reference sequence). The CDR3 totals 17 residues. V lost 5 bases, J lost 0 bases, and 17 bases lay in between. In DNA form, the CDR3 reads TGTGCCACCAGCCATCGCGAGGGAGCGGACTCCTACAATGAGCAGTTCTTC. It encodes CATSHREGADSYNEQFF.

The genes are TRBV25-1 and TRBJ1-2; a weak D match, TRBD1 (5 bases). The CDR3 sequence is 18 residues long. V was clipped by 0 bases and J by 8 bases, with 25 bases between them. Germline V lookup: CDR1 MGHDK, CDR2 SYGVNS. The CDR3 DNA reads TGTGCCAGCAGTGAATACGATTTTCACGGTACAGGACGATTCGGCTACACCTTC. It specifies CASSEYDFHGTGRFGYTF.

This clone is a singleton in its sample. The rearrangement joins TRBV5-4 to TRBJ2-1; 7 nucleotides match TRBD1. Looked up from germline, CDR1 is SGHNT and CDR2 is YYREEE (reference sequence). The CDR3 has 17 residues. V was pared by 3 bases and J by 7 bases, with 16 bases of the junction left unmatched. The CDR3 loop is CASSSSRGLVGSNEQFF. CDR3 nucleotide sequence: TGTGCCAGCAGCTCCTCAAGGGGGCTAGTCGGTTCGAATGAGCAGTTCTTC. Combining the CDR3 with reference TRBV5-4 and TRBJ2-1 gives the whole variable domain ETGVTQSPTHLIKTRGQQVTLRCSSQSGHNTVSWYQQALGQGPQFIFQYYREEENGRGNFPPRFSGLQFPNYSSELNVNALELDDSALYLCASSSSRGLVGSNEQFFGPGTRLTVL.

This clone has only a few counts. The genes are TRBV29-1 and TRBJ1-2, with a weak D call TRBD1 (6 bases). Germline-derived CDR1 and CDR2 are SQVTM and ANQGSEA. CDR3 length: 11 residues. Trimming left V 4 bases short and J 8 bases short, with 11 bases between. CDR3 bases: TGCAGCGTTGTTCAGGGGTTAGGCTACACCTTC. As protein: CSVVQGLGYTF.

This chain joins TRBV10-3 and TRBJ1-1; TRBD1 matches at 8 bases. The CDR3 contains 14 residues. The J segment lost 5 bases and the V segment lost 5 bases, leaving 7 bases of the junction unmatched. Germline V lookup: CDR1 ENHRY, CDR2 SYGVKD. The CDR3 is CAISPTGGRTEAFF. CDR3 nucleotide sequence: TGTGCCATCAGTCCTACAGGGGGAAGGACTGAAGCTTTCTTT.

The chain uses TRBV29-1 and TRBJ2-5; weak D call: TRBD2 (6 bases). Trimming shortened V by 5 bases and J by 1 base, and 11 bases separated the two germline ends. This CDR3 comprises 13 residues. Germline lookup yields CDR1 SQVTM and CDR2 ANQGSEA. The CDR3 sequence: CSVSRDFQETQYF. CDR3 nucleotide sequence: TGCAGCGTTTCCCGGGACTTCCAAGAGACCCAGTACTTC.

The rearrangement uses TRBV19 and TRBJ1-5; unclear D gene. This CDR3 has 14 amino acids. CDR1 LNHDA and CDR2 SQIVND come from the germline V gene (reference sequence). With 5 bases removed from V and 5 bases from J, the gap between germline ends came to 13 bases. CDR3 sequence: CASSVGLGDQPQHF. DNA for the CDR3: TGTGCCAGTAGTGTAGGATTGGGCGATCAGCCCCAGCATTTT.

Concerning this clone: Other DNA sequences in this specimen translate into the identical CDR3. The chain joins TRBV30 to TRBJ1-2; D remains unclear. Trimming cost V 0 bases and J 8 bases, with 7 bases left between them. The V gene's germline CDR1 is GTSNPN and CDR2 SVGIG (reference sequence). This CDR3 contains 11 residues. The CDR3, as DNA: TGTGCCTGGAGTGTCTCTGGCGGCTACACCTTC. Translating gives CAWSVSGGYTF.

The chain uses TRBV11-2 and TRBJ1-2; the D is unclear. Germline V gene data show CDR1 as SGHAT and CDR2 as FQNNGV. The CDR3 sequence is 14 residues long. The ends were cut back, 5 bases at V and 5 bases at J, with 15 bases in the middle. CDR3 nucleotides: TGTGCCAGCAGCAAAGGGAGGGTTGGGTATGGCTACACCTTC. Translating gives CASSKGRVGYGYTF.

V gene TRBV30 combines with J gene TRBJ2-7; 8 nucleotides line up with TRBD2. From germline, CDR1 is GTSNPN and CDR2 SVGIG (reference sequence). The CDR3 runs to 13 residues. The V and J ends lost 5 bases and 3 bases, in that order; junction bases with no gene match: 6. CDR3 amino acids: CAWGGTSYYEQYF. The DNA of the CDR3 is TGTGCCTGGGGGGGGACTAGTTACTACGAGCAGTACTTC.

This sequence joins TRBV5-5 and TRBJ2-5; weak D call: TRBD1 (6 bases). Trimming removed 1 base at V and 0 bases at J, with 7 bases between. CDR1 is SGHKS, CDR2 YYEKEE, per germline (reference sequence). CDR3 length equals 14 residues. The CDR3 loop is CASSLWTDQETQYF. In DNA, the CDR3 is TGTGCCAGCAGCTTGTGGACAGACCAAGAGACCCAGTACTTC.

With regard to this clone: Other DNA variants within this sample encode the same CDR3. Here the CDR3 reads CSAAAGYEQYF. DNA for the CDR3: TGCAGTGCTGCGGCCGGCTACGAGCAGTACTTC. The chain couples TRBV20-1 to TRBJ2-7; no definite D call. The CDR3 loop spans 11 amino acids. Germline loops: CDR1 DFQATT, CDR2 SNEGSKA (reference sequence). With 5 bases removed from V and 3 bases from J, the gap between germline ends came to 8 bases.

The chain uses TRBV4-1 and TRBJ2-1; 10 positions agree with TRBD1. The length of the CDR3 is 15 residues. V lost 3 bases, J lost 10 bases, and 9 bases stayed unmatched. Germline V gives CDR1 MGHRA, CDR2 YSYEKL. The CDR3 here is CASSHSPGQGSEQFF. Here the CDR3 DNA reads TGCGCCAGCAGCCATTCACCGGGACAGGGGAGCGAGCAGTTCTTC.

The chain links TRBV6-1 to TRBJ2-5; 9 bases match TRBD2. Germline loops: CDR1 MNHNS, CDR2 SASEGT. Trimming removed 0 bases from V and 2 bases from J; junction bases left unmatched: 13. The length of the CDR3 is 19 residues. CDR3 protein: CASSEALMKLAGRQETQYF. The CDR3 bases are TGTGCCAGCAGTGAAGCGCTGATGAAGCTAGCGGGAAGGCAAGAGACCCAGTACTTC.

In DNA, the CDR3 is TGTGCCAGCAGCCCGATGGTGACAGAGCACACCGGGGAGCTGTTTTTT. This gives the protein CASSPMVTEHTGELFF. This chain connects TRBV5-4 to TRBJ2-2, with D possibly TRBD1 on 5 matching bases. The V gene lost 4 bases and the J gene lost 3 bases, with 16 bases spanning the gap. CDR1 is SGHNT, CDR2 YYREEE, per germline (reference sequence). The CDR3 length is 16 residues.

The chain joins TRBV27 to TRBJ2-5, with D uncertain. The end of the DNA is better explained by TRBJ2-7, so the J call may be wrong. The CDR3 has 14 residues. Germline loops: CDR1 MNHEY, CDR2 SMNVEV (reference sequence). CDR3 residues: CASSYGGPGYEQYF. The CDR3 DNA sequence: TGTGCCAGCAGTTATGGTGGGCCTGGGTACGAGCAGTACTTC.

The J gene is TRBJ2-7, the V gene TRBV5-1; D is perhaps TRBD2 (5 bases). This CDR3 is built from 14 residues. Germline V gene sequence: CDR1 SGHRS, CDR2 YFSETQ. The V end lost 0 bases, the J end lost 0 bases, and 7 bases lay between the germline ends. CDR3 sequence: CASSLAAASYEQYF. For the CDR3, the DNA is TGCGCCAGCAGCTTGGCAGCGGCCTCCTACGAGCAGTACTTC.

The genes are TRBV29-1 and TRBJ1-6; 7 nucleotides line up with TRBD1. The CDR3 is made up of 13 amino acids. Trimming at V came to 4 bases and at J to 7 bases, leaving 4 bases not matched to a gene. Germline V lookup: CDR1 SQVTM, CDR2 ANQGSEA. CDR3 in amino acids: CSVATGQNSPLHF. The CDR3 DNA sequence: TGCAGCGTTGCGACAGGGCAAAATTCACCCCTCCACTTT.

V and J are TRBV7-3 and TRBJ2-2; 9 nucleotides match TRBD1. The CDR3 has 15 amino acids. Germline CDR1 reads SGHTA; CDR2 reads FQGTGA. The V segment lost 8 bases and the J segment 5 bases; nucleotides outside the gene matches: 9. CDR3 loop: CASSTTGGETGELFF. DNA of the CDR3: TGTGCCAGCTCGACGACAGGGGGGGAAACCGGGGAGCTGTTTTTT.

A few counts support this clone. The CDR3: CASSYGVGGYQETQYF. The CDR3 nucleotides read TGTGCCAGCAGTTACGGCGTCGGGGGGTACCAAGAGACCCAGTACTTC. The rearrangement joins TRBV6-6 to TRBJ2-5; 7 bases fit TRBD2. Per the germline V gene, CDR1 is MNHNY and CDR2 is SVGAGI (reference sequence). The CDR3 runs to 16 residues. V was pared by 2 bases and J by 0 bases, with 6 bases of the junction left unmatched.

The chain employs TRBV27 and TRBJ2-1; D possibly corresponds to TRBD1 (5 bases). The CDR3 has 14 residues. V was pared by 2 bases and J by 3 bases, with 8 bases between. Per germline, CDR1 MNHEY and CDR2 SMNVEV (reference sequence). The CDR3 DNA sequence: TGTGCCAGCAGTTTACAGGGAAACTACAATGAGCAGTTCTTC. Its translation is CASSLQGNYNEQFF.

The chain links TRBV19 to TRBJ1-2, with D possibly matching TRBD1 (6 bases). The CDR3 is 15 amino acids. Per the germline V gene, CDR1 is LNHDA and CDR2 is SQIVND (reference sequence). V was shortened by 7 bases and J by 5 bases, with 20 bases between the two germline ends. In nucleotides, the CDR3 is TGTGCCAGTACCAAACCGGGGGGCGGAAGGTATGGCTACACCTTC. It specifies CASTKPGGGRYGYTF.

V is TRBV7-9 and J is TRBJ2-1; D possibly corresponds to TRBD2 (6 bases). The germline CDR1 and CDR2 sequences are SEHNR and FQNEAQ (reference sequence). With 4 bases removed from V and 0 bases from J, the gap between germline ends came to 10 bases. This CDR3 has 15 amino acids. CDR3: CASSSLAHSYNEQFF. CDR3 sequence (DNA): TGTGCCAGCAGCTCCCTAGCGCACTCCTACAATGAGCAGTTCTTC. Full variable domain (rest looked up from reference TRBV7-9 and TRBJ2-1): DTGVSQNPRHKITKRGQNVTFRCDPISEHNRLYWYRQTLGQGPEFLTYFQNEAQLEKSRLLSDRFSAERPKGSFSTLEIQRTEQGDSAMYLCASSSLAHSYNEQFFGPGTRLTVL.